The 14 T cell receptor beta chains given below trace back to one sample, sequenced in a study of shared clonotypes between healthy human individuals (dated by TCRdb to 2020 to 2022). Library creation used the immunoSEQ multiplex PCR assay. TCRdb re-hosts the immuneACCESS table, in-frame sequences only. Its copies lack some clones; in the studies checked, an unresolved V gene accounts for under half of them, and the cause for the rest is not known. Recorded for this sample are a few million clones; over 90% of them occurred a single time. The top ten hold around 0.4% of the sample. Sequenced input: naive CD4+ T cells from PBMCs. Per the publication, the cell subset or site label means: CD45RA+ positively selected. The receptors were sampled from a man aged 18 to 30 in good health. Some clones in this sample may be carry-over from other donors' samples.

The rearrangement uses TRBV11-3 and TRBJ2-7; no definite D call. Looked up from germline, CDR1 is SGHNT and CDR2 is YENEEA. V dropped 5 bases and J dropped 0 bases, with 11 bases sitting between them. This CDR3 is 14 amino acids long. This CDR3 is CASSPSGVSYEQYF. The CDR3, as DNA: TGTGCCAGCAGCCCCAGTGGGGTCTCCTACGAGCAGTACTTC. The full variable domain, completed using reference TRBV11-3 and TRBJ2-7, is EAGVVQSPRYKIIEKKQPVAFWCNPISGHNTLYWYLQNLGQGPELLIRYENEEAVDDSQLPKDRFSAERLKGVDSTLKIQPAELGDSAVYLCASSPSGVSYEQYFGPGTRLTVT.

The CDR3 here is CSVEEDKLGGETQYF. In DNA, the CDR3 is TGCAGCGTTGAAGAGGACAAACTAGGTGGAGAGACCCAGTACTTC. The chain is built from TRBV29-1 and TRBJ2-5; D possibly matches TRBD1 or TRBD2 (5 bases each). The CDR3 has 15 residues. Germline CDR1 reads SQVTM; CDR2 reads ANQGSEA. With 0 bases removed from V and 4 bases from J, the gap between germline ends came to 15 bases.

The chain couples TRBV6-6 to TRBJ2-7; 7 nucleotides agree with TRBD2. The germline gives CDR1 MNHNY, CDR2 SVGAGI (reference sequence). The CDR3 length is 15 residues. The V and J ends lost 6 bases and 1 base, in that order; junction bases with no gene match: 9. Written as DNA, the CDR3 is TGTGCCAGCAGACCTCTGACTAGCTTGTCCTACGAGCAGTACTTC. Translation: CASRPLTSLSYEQYF.

The CDR3 coding sequence is TGTGCCAGCAGCGTTGCCGGACGGCCCAATCAGCCCCAGCATTTT. It is translated as CASSVAGRPNQPQHF. The chain couples TRBV9 to TRBJ1-5; no clear D gene. Germline V gives CDR1 SGDLS, CDR2 YYNGEE. Trimming removed 2 bases from V and 3 bases from J, with 12 bases in between. The CDR3 sequence is 15 residues long.

The chain combines TRBV11-2 with TRBJ2-1; 7 nucleotides align to TRBD1. The CDR3 extends over 13 amino acids. Germline V lookup: CDR1 SGHAT, CDR2 FQNNGV. Trimming removed 4 bases from V and 6 bases from J; junction bases left unmatched: 3. The CDR3 nucleotides are TGTGCCAGCAGCTACGACAGGGTCAATGAGCAGTTCTTC. This codes for CASSYDRVNEQFF.

The chain recombines TRBV30 with TRBJ2-3; the D is unclear. CDR1 and CDR2 from the germline V gene are GTSNPN and SVGIG (reference sequence). Between the trimmed V and J ends, which lost 3 bases and 6 bases, there was a span of 7 bases. The CDR3 covers 11 residues. CDR3: CAWSALDTQYF. The CDR3 DNA is TGTGCCTGGAGCGCCCTGGATACGCAGTATTTT. The variable domain in full, with the rest retrieved from reference TRBV30 and TRBJ2-3, is SQTIHQWPATLVQPVGSPLSLECTVEGTSNPNLYWYRQAAGRGLQLLFYSVGIGQISSEVPQNLSASRPQDRQFILSSKKLLLSDSGFYLCAWSALDTQYFGPGTRLTVL.

The chain is built from TRBV4-1 and TRBJ2-1; D call uncertain. This CDR3 spans 12 amino acids. Germline assignment: CDR1 MGHRA and CDR2 YSYEKL. V was shortened by 5 bases and J by 2 bases, with 4 bases between the two germline ends. The CDR3 sequence: CASSVPYNEQFF. CDR3 DNA: TGCGCCAGCAGCGTCCCCTACAATGAGCAGTTCTTC.

The genes are TRBV28 and TRBJ2-7; no definite D call. Trimming took off 5 bases at V and 5 bases at J, with 13 bases between the two ends. CDR3 length: 13 residues. Germline V lookup: CDR1 MDHEN, CDR2 SYDVKM. The CDR3 is CASSTTPGHEQYF. CDR3 DNA sequence: TGTGCCAGCAGTACAACACCAGGTCACGAGCAGTACTTC.

This clone was seen only once. The chain links TRBV2 to TRBJ2-5; 8 nucleotides align to TRBD1. Looked up from germline, CDR1 is SNHLY and CDR2 is FYNNEI. Germline trimming cut 6 bases from V and 2 bases from J; bases unmatched to any gene: 8. The CDR3 runs to 15 residues. CDR3 region: CASSGTGGGQETQYF. The CDR3 DNA reads TGTGCCAGCAGCGGGACAGGCGGAGGGCAAGAGACCCAGTACTTC.

V usage is TRBV18 and J usage is TRBJ2-7; 10 nucleotides line up with TRBD1. The CDR3 is 16 amino acids. V was clipped by 3 bases and J by 4 bases; unmatched bases: 9. From germline, CDR1 is KGHSH and CDR2 LQKENI. This chain's CDR3 is CASSPVSGTGVYEQYF. The CDR3 DNA reads TGTGCCAGCTCACCCGTCTCCGGGACAGGGGTGTACGAGCAGTACTTC.

This sequence joins TRBV2 and TRBJ2-1; D may correspond to TRBD1 or TRBD2 (6 bases each). V dropped 10 bases and J dropped 7 bases, with 17 bases sitting between them. Germline values: CDR1 SNHLY, CDR2 FYNNEI. The CDR3 length is 13 residues. The CDR3 DNA is TGTGCCACCAAGGGGGACTCAATAAATGAGCAGTTCTTC. It yields the protein CATKGDSINEQFF.

Worth noting for this clone: This sample includes further DNA sequences coding for the same CDR3. V gene TRBV14 combines with J gene TRBJ2-2; D tentatively fits TRBD1 or TRBD2 (5 bases each). The CDR3 has 16 amino acids. Germline CDR1 reads SGHDN; CDR2 reads FVKESK. V was shortened by 2 bases and J by 0 bases, with 10 bases between the two germline ends. DNA of the CDR3: TGTGCCAGCAGCCAACTTCGGGGCGCGAACACCGGGGAGCTGTTTTTT. Translation gives CASSQLRGANTGELFF. The full variable domain, with the rest looked up from reference TRBV14 and TRBJ2-2, is EAGVTQFPSHSVIEKGQTVTLRCDPISGHDNLYWYRRVMGKEIKFLLHFVKESKQDESGMPNNRFLAERTGGTYSTLKVQPAELEDSGVYFCASSQLRGANTGELFFGEGSRLTVL.

As for this clone: Other DNA sequences in this specimen translate into the identical CDR3. J is TRBJ1-4 and V is TRBV5-4, with TRBD1 matching 7 bases. The CDR3 spans 15 residues. The V gene end was trimmed by 4 bases and the J gene end by 8 bases; junction bases not matched to a gene: 11. Germline V gene sequence: CDR1 SGHNT, CDR2 YYREEE (reference sequence). CDR3 residues: CASSSRQGSGEKLFF. The CDR3 DNA is TGTGCCAGCAGCAGCAGACAGGGAAGCGGAGAAAAACTGTTTTTT. The variable domain in full, completed from reference TRBV5-4 and TRBJ1-4, reads ETGVTQSPTHLIKTRGQQVTLRCSSQSGHNTVSWYQQALGQGPQFIFQYYREEENGRGNFPPRFSGLQFPNYSSELNVNALELDDSALYLCASSSRQGSGEKLFFGSGTQLSVL.

J is TRBJ2-2 and V is TRBV28, with D perhaps matching TRBD1 (6 bases). In germline, CDR1 is MDHEN, CDR2 SYDVKM. This CDR3 is built from 15 residues. V gave up 3 bases and J gave up 3 bases, with 11 bases separating them. The CDR3, as DNA: TGTGCCAGCAGTTTTCGGGACACATACACCGGGGAGCTGTTTTTT. It translates to CASSFRDTYTGELFF. Combining the CDR3 with reference TRBV28 and TRBJ2-2 gives the whole variable domain DVKVTQSSRYLVKRTGEKVFLECVQDMDHENMFWYRQDPGLGLRLIYFSYDVKMKEKGDIPEGYSVSREKKERFSLILESASTNQTSMYLCASSFRDTYTGELFFGEGSRLTVL.